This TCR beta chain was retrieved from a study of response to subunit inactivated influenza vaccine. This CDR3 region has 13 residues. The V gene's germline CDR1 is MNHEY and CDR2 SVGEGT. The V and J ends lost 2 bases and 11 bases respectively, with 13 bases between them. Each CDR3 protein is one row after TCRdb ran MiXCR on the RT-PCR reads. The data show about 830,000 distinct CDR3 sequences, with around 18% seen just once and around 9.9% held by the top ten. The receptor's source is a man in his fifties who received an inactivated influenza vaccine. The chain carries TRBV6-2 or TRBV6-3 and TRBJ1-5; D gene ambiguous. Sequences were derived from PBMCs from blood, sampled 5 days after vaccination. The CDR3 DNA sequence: TGTGCCAGCAGTTACCCCCCATCCTATTCCCAGCATTTT. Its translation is CASSYPPSYSQHF.